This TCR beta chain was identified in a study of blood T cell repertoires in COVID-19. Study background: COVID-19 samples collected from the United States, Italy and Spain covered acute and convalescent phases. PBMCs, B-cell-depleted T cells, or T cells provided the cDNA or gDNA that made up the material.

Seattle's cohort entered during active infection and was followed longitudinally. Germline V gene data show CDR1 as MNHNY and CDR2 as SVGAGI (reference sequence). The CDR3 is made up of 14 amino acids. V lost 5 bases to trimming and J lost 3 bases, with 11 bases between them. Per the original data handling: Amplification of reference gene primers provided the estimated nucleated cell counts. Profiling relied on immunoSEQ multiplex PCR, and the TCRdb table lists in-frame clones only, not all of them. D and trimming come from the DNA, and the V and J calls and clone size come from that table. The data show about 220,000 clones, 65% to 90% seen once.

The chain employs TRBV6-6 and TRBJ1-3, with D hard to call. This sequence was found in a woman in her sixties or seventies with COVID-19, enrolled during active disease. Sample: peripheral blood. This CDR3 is CASSLREFGNTIYF. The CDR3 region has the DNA TGTGCCAGCAGTCTCCGGGAGTTTGGAAACACCATATATTTT.